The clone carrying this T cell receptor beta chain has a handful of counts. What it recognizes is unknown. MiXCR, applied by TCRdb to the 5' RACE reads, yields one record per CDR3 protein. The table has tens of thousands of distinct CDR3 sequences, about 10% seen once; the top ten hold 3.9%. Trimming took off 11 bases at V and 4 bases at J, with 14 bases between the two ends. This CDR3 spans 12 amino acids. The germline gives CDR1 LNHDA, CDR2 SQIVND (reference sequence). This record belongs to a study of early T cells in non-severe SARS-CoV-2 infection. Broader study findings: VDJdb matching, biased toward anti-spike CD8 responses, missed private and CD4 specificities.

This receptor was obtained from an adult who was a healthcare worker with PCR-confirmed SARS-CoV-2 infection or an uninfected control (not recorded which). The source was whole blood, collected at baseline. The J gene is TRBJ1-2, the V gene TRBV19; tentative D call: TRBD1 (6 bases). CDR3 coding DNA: TGTGCCTCCAGGCAGGGGCTCTATGGCTACACCTTC. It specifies CASRQGLYGYTF.